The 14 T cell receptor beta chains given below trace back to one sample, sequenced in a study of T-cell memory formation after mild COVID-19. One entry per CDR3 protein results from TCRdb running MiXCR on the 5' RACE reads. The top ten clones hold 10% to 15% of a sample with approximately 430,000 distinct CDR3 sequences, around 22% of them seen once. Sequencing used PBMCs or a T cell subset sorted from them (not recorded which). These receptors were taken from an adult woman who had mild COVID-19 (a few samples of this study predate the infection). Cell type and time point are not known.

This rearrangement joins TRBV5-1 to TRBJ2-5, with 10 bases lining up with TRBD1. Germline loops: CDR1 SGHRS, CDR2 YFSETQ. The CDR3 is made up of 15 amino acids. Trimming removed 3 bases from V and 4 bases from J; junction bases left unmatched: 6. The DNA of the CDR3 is TGCGCCAGCAGCTCGCGACAGGGGGCAGGAGAGACCCAGTACTTC. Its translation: CASSSRQGAGETQYF.

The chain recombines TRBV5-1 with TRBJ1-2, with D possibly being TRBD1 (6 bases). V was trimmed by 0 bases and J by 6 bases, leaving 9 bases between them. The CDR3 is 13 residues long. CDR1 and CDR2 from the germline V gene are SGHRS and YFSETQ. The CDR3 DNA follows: TGCGCCAGCAGCTTGGGGGGGCGCGATGGCTACACCTTC. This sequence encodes CASSLGGRDGYTF.

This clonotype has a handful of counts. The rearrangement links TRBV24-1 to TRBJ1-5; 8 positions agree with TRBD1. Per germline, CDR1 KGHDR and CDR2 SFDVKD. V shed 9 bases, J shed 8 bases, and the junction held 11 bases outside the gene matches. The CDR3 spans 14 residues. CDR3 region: CATSQGALWKPQHF. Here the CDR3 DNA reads TGTGCCACCTCTCAGGGGGCCCTTTGGAAGCCCCAGCATTTT.

CDR3 region: CSARDPESIANYGYTF. The CDR3 DNA reads TGCAGTGCTAGAGATCCCGAGAGCATAGCTAACTATGGCTACACCTTC. V is TRBV20-1 and J is TRBJ1-2; D not resolved. Between the trimmed V and J ends, which lost 0 bases and 0 bases, there was a span of 14 bases. CDR3 length equals 16 residues. Germline CDR1 reads DFQATT; CDR2 reads SNEGSKA (reference sequence).

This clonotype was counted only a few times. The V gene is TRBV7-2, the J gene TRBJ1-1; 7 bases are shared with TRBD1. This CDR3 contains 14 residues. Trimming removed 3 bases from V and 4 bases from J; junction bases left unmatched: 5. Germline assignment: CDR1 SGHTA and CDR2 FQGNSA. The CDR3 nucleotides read TGTGCCAGCAGCTTCTTTTCAGGGGGCACTGAAGCTTTCTTT. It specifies CASSFFSGGTEAFF. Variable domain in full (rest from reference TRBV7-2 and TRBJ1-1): GAGVSQSPSNKVTEKGKDVELRCDPISGHTALYWYRQSLGQGLEFLIYFQGNSAPDKSGLPSDRFSAERTGGSVSTLTIQRTQQEDSAVYLCASSFFSGGTEAFFGQGTRLTVV.

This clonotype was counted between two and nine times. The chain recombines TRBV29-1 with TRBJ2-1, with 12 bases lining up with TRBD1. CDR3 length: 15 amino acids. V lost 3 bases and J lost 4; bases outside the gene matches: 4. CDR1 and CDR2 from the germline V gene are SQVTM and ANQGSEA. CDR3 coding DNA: TGCAGCGTTGAGGGGACAGGGGGCGGTTACAATGAGCAGTTCTTC. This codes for CSVEGTGGGYNEQFF.

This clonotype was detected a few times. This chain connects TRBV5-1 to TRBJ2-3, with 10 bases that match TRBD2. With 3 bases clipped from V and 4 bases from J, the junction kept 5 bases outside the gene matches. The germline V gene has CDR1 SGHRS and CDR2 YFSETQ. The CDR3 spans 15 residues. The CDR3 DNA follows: TGCGCCAGCAGCTCTAGCGGGGGCCGGGCAGATACGCAGTATTTT. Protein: CASSSSGGRADTQYF.

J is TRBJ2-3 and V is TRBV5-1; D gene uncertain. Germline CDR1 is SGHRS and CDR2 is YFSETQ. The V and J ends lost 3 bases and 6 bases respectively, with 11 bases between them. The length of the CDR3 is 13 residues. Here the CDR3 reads CASSSPTLDTQYF. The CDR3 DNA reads TGCGCCAGCAGCTCCCCGACTCTGGATACGCAGTATTTT.

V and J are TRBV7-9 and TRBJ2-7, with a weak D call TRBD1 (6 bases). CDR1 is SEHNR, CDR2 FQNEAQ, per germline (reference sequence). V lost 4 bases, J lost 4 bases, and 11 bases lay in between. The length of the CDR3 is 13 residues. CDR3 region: CASSSAQGYEQYF. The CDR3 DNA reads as TGTGCCAGCAGCTCCGCGCAGGGGTACGAGCAGTACTTC.

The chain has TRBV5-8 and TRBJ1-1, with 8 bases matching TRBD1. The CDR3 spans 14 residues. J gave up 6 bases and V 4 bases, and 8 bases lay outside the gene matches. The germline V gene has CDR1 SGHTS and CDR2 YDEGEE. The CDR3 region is CASSADRGGAEAFF. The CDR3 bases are TGTGCCAGCAGCGCCGACAGGGGAGGTGCTGAAGCTTTCTTT.

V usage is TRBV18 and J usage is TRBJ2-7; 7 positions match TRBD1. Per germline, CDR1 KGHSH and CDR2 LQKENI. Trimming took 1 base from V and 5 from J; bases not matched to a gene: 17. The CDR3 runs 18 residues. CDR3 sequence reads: CASSPRNGLTGDENEQYF. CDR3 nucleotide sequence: TGTGCCAGCTCACCACGCAACGGCCTAACAGGGGACGAGAACGAGCAGTACTTC.

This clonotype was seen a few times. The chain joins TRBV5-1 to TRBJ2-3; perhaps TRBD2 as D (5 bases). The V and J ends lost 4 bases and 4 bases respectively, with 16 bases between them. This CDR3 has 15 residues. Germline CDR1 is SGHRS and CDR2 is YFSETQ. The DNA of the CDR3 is TGCGCCAGCAGCCCGGAGGTAGGGTTCCCAGATACGCAGTATTTT. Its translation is CASSPEVGFPDTQYF.

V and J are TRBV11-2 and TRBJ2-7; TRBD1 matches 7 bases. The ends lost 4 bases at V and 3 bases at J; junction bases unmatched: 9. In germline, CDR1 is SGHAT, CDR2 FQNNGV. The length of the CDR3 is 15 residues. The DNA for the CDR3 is TGTGCCAGCAGCTCGCCCGGGACAGCTTACTACGAGCAGTACTTC. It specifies CASSSPGTAYYEQYF.

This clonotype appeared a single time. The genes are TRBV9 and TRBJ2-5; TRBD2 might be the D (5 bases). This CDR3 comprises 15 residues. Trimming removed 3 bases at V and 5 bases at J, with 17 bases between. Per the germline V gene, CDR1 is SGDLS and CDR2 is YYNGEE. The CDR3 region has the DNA TGTGCCAGCAGCGCCATCGCATTTCGAGGGGAGACCCAGTACTTC. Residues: CASSAIAFRGETQYF.